These 20 T cell receptor beta chains came from one sample sequenced in a study of blood T cell repertoires in COVID-19. Only in-frame clones appear in the TCRdb table, and some are missing; sequencing was by immunoSEQ multiplex PCR. The sample holds 80,000 to 100,000 clones, nearly 90% seen once. Sequenced material: peripheral blood. These receptors were taken from a man between 65 and 85 years old with acute or convalescent COVID-19.

This chain links TRBV3-1 (or the pseudogene TRBV3-2) with TRBJ1-1, with 11 bases aligning to TRBD1. Germline loops: CDR1 LGHDT, CDR2 YNNKEL (reference sequence). CDR3 length equals 19 residues. The V segment lost 5 bases and the J segment 4 bases; nucleotides outside the gene matches: 18. CDR3 bases: TGTGCCAGCAGCTTCCGAGTAGGATGGACAGGGGGCGCCGGCACTGAAGCTTTCTTT. This gives the protein CASSFRVGWTGGAGTEAFF.

This rearrangement joins TRBV10-2 to TRBJ1-5, with unresolved D. Germline V gene lookup returns CDR1 WSHSY and CDR2 SAAADI. Deletions cut 0 bases from V and 5 bases from J, with 8 bases between. This CDR3 comprises 14 residues. The chain's CDR3 is CASSESTGYQPQHF. For the CDR3, the DNA is TGCGCCAGCAGTGAGTCGACGGGGTATCAGCCCCAGCATTTT.

This sequence joins TRBV18 and TRBJ2-5; 10 bases line up with TRBD1. Germline loops: CDR1 KGHSH, CDR2 LQKENI. V was clipped by 4 bases and J by 2 bases; unmatched bases: 7. The CDR3 sequence is 16 residues long. CDR3: CASSLPDRGYQETQYF. The CDR3, as DNA: TGTGCCAGCTCACTCCCGGACAGGGGGTATCAAGAGACCCAGTACTTC.

This clone was counted once. The V gene is TRBV5-1, the J gene TRBJ2-1, with TRBD1 matching over 12 bases. CDR3 length: 22 residues. Germline trimming cut 4 bases from V and 6 bases from J; bases unmatched to any gene: 26. The V gene's germline CDR1 is SGHRS and CDR2 YFSETQ. CDR3 loop: CASSPPAQWDRGLFGPFNEQFF. The CDR3 coding sequence is TGCGCCAGCAGCCCACCGGCGCAGTGGGACAGGGGGCTCTTCGGGCCCTTCAATGAGCAGTTCTTC.

The genes are TRBV27 and TRBJ1-5, with a weak D call TRBD1 (5 bases). This CDR3 region has 14 residues. CDR1 and CDR2 (germline): MNHEY, SMNVEV (reference sequence). With 5 bases removed from V and 0 bases from J, the gap between germline ends came to 8 bases. As DNA, the CDR3 is TGTGCCAGCAGTCTACAGGATAGCAATCAGCCCCAGCATTTT. This codes for CASSLQDSNQPQHF.

The chain joins TRBV2 to TRBJ2-5; TRBD2 aligns across 7 bases. Germline CDR1 reads SNHLY; CDR2 reads FYNNEI. The CDR3 covers 16 residues. The V and J ends lost 2 bases and 5 bases, in that order; junction bases with no gene match: 11. The CDR3 coding sequence is TGTGCCAGCAGTGAACCACCAAGCAGGGAGGGGGAGACCCAGTACTTC. Amino acids: CASSEPPSREGETQYF.

DNA for the CDR3: TGTGCCAGCAGCGTAAGGGGGCAGGGCGGAATTGAGACCCAGTACTTC. It encodes CASSVRGQGGIETQYF. This chain connects TRBV9 to TRBJ2-5; 7 bases match TRBD1. Per germline, CDR1 SGDLS and CDR2 YYNGEE. The CDR3 runs to 16 residues. J was trimmed by 5 bases and V by 1 base; bases with no gene match: 11.

V usage is TRBV5-6 and J usage is TRBJ1-1, with 7 positions matching TRBD1. Germline V CDR1 and CDR2: SGHDT, YYEEEE. The CDR3 length is 14 residues. J was trimmed by 5 bases and V by 4 bases; bases with no gene match: 8. The CDR3 sequence: CASSQGGARTEAFF. CDR3 nucleotide sequence: TGTGCCAGCAGCCAAGGGGGCGCGAGGACTGAAGCTTTCTTT.

The chain carries TRBV24-1 and TRBJ2-3; 10 nucleotides agree with TRBD2. The CDR3 runs 17 residues. The germline CDR1 and CDR2 sequences are KGHDR and SFDVKD. V lost 4 bases and J lost 3; bases outside the gene matches: 9. The CDR3 region is CATSDTRAGGATDTQYF. For the CDR3, the DNA is TGTGCCACCAGTGACACGCGAGCGGGGGGGGCAACAGATACGCAGTATTTT.

This clone was picked up one time. CDR3 sequence reads: CASSSERRGETQYF. Here the CDR3 DNA reads TGTGCCAGCAGCTCGGAAAGACGAGGGGAGACCCAGTACTTC. The J gene is TRBJ2-5, the V gene TRBV5-4; D is perhaps TRBD2 (5 bases). CDR1 is SGHNT and CDR2 is YYREEE in the germline V gene (reference sequence). CDR3 length: 14 amino acids. Trimming pared 3 bases from V and 5 bases from J, leaving 14 bases between. Supplemented by reference TRBV5-4 and TRBJ2-5, the full variable domain reads ETGVTQSPTHLIKTRGQQVTLRCSSQSGHNTVSWYQQALGQGPQFIFQYYREEENGRGNFPPRFSGLQFPNYSSELNVNALELDDSALYLCASSSERRGETQYFGPGTRLLVL.

The V call is TRBV18, the J call TRBJ2-2; a weak D match, TRBD2 (5 bases). The CDR3 extends over 11 amino acids. V lost 3 bases and J 13 bases, leaving 9 bases between the germline ends. The germline gives CDR1 KGHSH, CDR2 LQKENI. DNA of the CDR3: TGTGCCAGCTCACCGGGAGAGGGGCTGTTTTTT. Residues: CASSPGEGLFF.

This rearrangement joins TRBV7-8 to TRBJ2-7; D not resolved. V was shortened by 1 base and J by 7 bases, with 8 bases between the two germline ends. Germline V gene lookup returns CDR1 SGHVS and CDR2 FQNEAQ. The CDR3 consists of 12 residues. CDR3 in DNA: TGTGCCAGCAGCTTAGTAGAGGTTGAGCAGTACTTC. It encodes CASSLVEVEQYF.

The V call is TRBV28, the J call TRBJ2-3, with D maybe TRBD1 (6 bases). Deletions cut 5 bases from V and 4 bases from J, with 13 bases between. This CDR3 has 14 residues. Germline V gene lookup returns CDR1 MDHEN and CDR2 SYDVKM. CDR3 sequence (DNA): TGTGCCAGCAGTCGTGCGACAGGACCAGATACGCAGTATTTT. It yields the protein CASSRATGPDTQYF.

The chain couples TRBV2 to TRBJ1-5, with 9 bases that match TRBD1. Per the germline V gene, CDR1 is SNHLY and CDR2 is FYNNEI. CDR3 length: 15 amino acids. J gave up 8 bases and V 6 bases, and 11 bases lay outside the gene matches. In DNA form, the CDR3 reads TGTGCCAGCAGCCCAGGAGACAGGGGGATCGAGCCCCAGCATTTT. Translating gives CASSPGDRGIEPQHF.

This clone was detected only once. This chain links TRBV5-6 with TRBJ1-2, with D possibly TRBD1 on 5 matching bases. The ends were cut back, 1 base at V and 4 bases at J, with 14 bases in the middle. The CDR3 extends over 15 amino acids. The V gene's germline CDR1 is SGHDT and CDR2 YYEEEE. The CDR3 reads CASSLLGGGSYGYTF. CDR3 nucleotide sequence: TGTGCCAGCAGCTTGTTGGGGGGGGGTAGCTATGGCTACACCTTC.

CDR3 region: CASSLDRGLGTNEKLFF. The CDR3 nucleotides are TGCGCCAGCAGCTTGGACAGGGGTTTGGGCACTAATGAAAAACTGTTTTTT. This chain connects TRBV5-1 to TRBJ1-4, with 7 bases matching TRBD1. The CDR3 consists of 17 residues. Germline V lookup: CDR1 SGHRS, CDR2 YFSETQ. The trim removed 0 bases at V and 2 bases at J, leaving 7 bases unmatched.

This clone has a single count. The rearrangement joins TRBV7-8 to TRBJ1-5, with TRBD1 matching over 7 bases. CDR3 length: 19 residues. The germline V gene encodes CDR1 SGHVS and CDR2 FQNEAQ. The ends lost 5 bases at V and 2 bases at J; junction bases unmatched: 18. The CDR3 DNA reads as TGTGCCAGCAGCACCTCCCCCAGGGGGAATATACGGGGCAATCAGCCCCAGCATTTT. Encoded protein: CASSTSPRGNIRGNQPQHF.

The chain uses TRBV7-4 and TRBJ2-7; 7 bases fit TRBD1. The CDR3 has 14 amino acids. After removal of 5 bases from V and 4 bases from J, the junction contained 8 bases not matched to a gene. Germline CDR1 and CDR2: SGHVT and SQSDAQ. The CDR3 coding sequence is TGTGCCAGCAGCCCAACAGGGGTAGGATACGAGCAGTACGTC. This translates into CASSPTGVGYEQYV.

This sequence joins TRBV30 and TRBJ2-6; D is possibly TRBD1 (5 bases). CDR3 length: 14 residues. Germline V gives CDR1 GTSNPN, CDR2 SVGIG (reference sequence). Trimming pared 1 base from V and 17 bases from J, leaving 21 bases between. The CDR3 DNA reads as TGTGCCTGGAGTGACACCCTTGGCAGGACAAGGGTGACTTTC. Protein product: CAWSDTLGRTRVTF.

V gene TRBV6-5 combines with J gene TRBJ2-5; maybe TRBD2 (7 bases). This CDR3 contains 13 residues. Germline CDR1 and CDR2: MNHEY and SVGAGI. Trimming cost V 2 bases and J 7 bases, with 11 bases left between them. CDR3 nucleotides: TGTGCCAGCAGTTACGGGGGAGGGGGGACCCAGTACTTC. Protein: CASSYGGGGTQYF.